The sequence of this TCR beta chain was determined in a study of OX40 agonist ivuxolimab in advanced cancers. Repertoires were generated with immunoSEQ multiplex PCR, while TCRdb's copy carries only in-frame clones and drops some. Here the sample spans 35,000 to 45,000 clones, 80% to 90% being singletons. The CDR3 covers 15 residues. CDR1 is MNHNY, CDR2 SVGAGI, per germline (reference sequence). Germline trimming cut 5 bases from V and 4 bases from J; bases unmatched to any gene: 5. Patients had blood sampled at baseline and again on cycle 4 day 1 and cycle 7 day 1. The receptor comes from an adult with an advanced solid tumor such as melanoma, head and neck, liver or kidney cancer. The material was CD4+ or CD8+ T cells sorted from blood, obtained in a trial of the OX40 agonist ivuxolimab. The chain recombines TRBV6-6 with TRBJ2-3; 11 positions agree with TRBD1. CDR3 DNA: TGTGCCAGCAGTCATCGGGACAGGGGGTCAGATACGCAGTATTTT. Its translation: CASSHRDRGSDTQYF.